Sequencing of this T cell receptor beta chain was carried out in a study of T cell repertoires in cytomegalovirus infection. Between the trimmed V and J ends, which lost 4 bases and 1 base, there was a span of 20 bases. The germline gives CDR1 MDHEN, CDR2 SYDVKM. This CDR3 spans 17 amino acids. Regarding the study as a whole: Based on cumulative public TCR beta family frequency, carriers of CMV plus the relevant HLA were identified.

This clonotype has more than one count but fewer than ten. The antigen remains undetermined. TCRdb redid the calling of the reads with MiXCR, one entry per CDR3 protein. Of a few hundred thousand distinct CDR3 sequences listed, more than 8% are singletons. V gene TRBV28 combines with J gene TRBJ2-7; D is unclear. The sequenced material came from PBMCs. This TCR was sampled from a human donor in good health (CMV status not recorded). Some clones in this sample may be carry-over from other donors' samples. DNA of the CDR3: TGTGCCAGCAGTTCCCCCCTTGAGCGTCAGCGATCCTACGAGCAGTACTTC. Protein product: CASSSPLERQRSYEQYF.